Below are 8 T cell receptor beta chains sequenced from a single sample in a study of blood T cell repertoires in COVID-19. TCRdb's copy holds only in-frame clones and misses some; the assay was immunoSEQ multiplex PCR. This table holds around 140,000 clones, around four fifths found once. The specimen sequenced was peripheral blood. Every receptor here comes from a human donor in a cohort sampled during active COVID-19.

The rearrangement uses TRBV7-9 and TRBJ2-1; 10 positions agree with TRBD2. Losses at the gene ends were 5 bases for V and 7 bases for J; bases not matched to a gene: 11. The CDR3 runs 16 residues. Germline CDR1 is SEHNR and CDR2 is FQNEAQ (reference sequence). The CDR3 loop reads CASSLLSSGSSNEQFF. In DNA form, the CDR3 reads TGTGCCAGCAGCCTACTCTCTAGCGGGAGTTCGAATGAGCAGTTCTTC.

The chain joins TRBV27 to TRBJ2-7, with 7 bases that match TRBD2. This CDR3 contains 15 residues. Germline V CDR1 and CDR2: MNHEY, SMNVEV (reference sequence). The V gene end was trimmed by 1 base and the J gene end by 0 bases; junction bases not matched to a gene: 3. The CDR3 sequence is CASSLYGRISYEQYF. CDR3 sequence (DNA): TGTGCCAGCAGTTTATACGGGAGGATCTCCTACGAGCAGTACTTC.

V gene TRBV28 combines with J gene TRBJ2-1; either TRBD1 or TRBD2 may fit D (10 bases each). CDR3 length: 20 residues. V dropped 5 bases and J dropped 12 bases, with 38 bases sitting between them. CDR1 is MDHEN and CDR2 is SYDVKM in the germline V gene. The CDR3 here is CASSTPPGQGLELAGVGQFF. In DNA, the CDR3 is TGTGCCAGCAGTACTCCACCGGGACAGGGGCTCGAGCTAGCGGGAGTTGGGCAGTTCTTC.

The chain links TRBV29-1 to TRBJ2-1, with 7 bases matching TRBD2. The J segment lost 7 bases and the V segment lost 1 base, leaving 10 bases of the junction unmatched. The CDR3 spans 15 residues. Germline V CDR1 and CDR2: SQVTM, ANQGSEA. DNA for the CDR3: TGCAGCGTTGAAGTGGGAGCGGGGTCTCAGAATGAGCAGTTCTTC. Its translation: CSVEVGAGSQNEQFF.

V gene TRBV6-5 combines with J gene TRBJ1-2, with 10 bases lining up with TRBD1. Germline V gene lookup returns CDR1 MNHEY and CDR2 SVGAGI. With 6 bases clipped from V and 5 bases from J, the junction kept 9 bases outside the gene matches. The CDR3 runs to 15 residues. The CDR3 region is CASRGDRGLRYGYTF. The CDR3, as DNA: TGTGCCAGCAGGGGGGACAGGGGATTGAGGTATGGCTACACCTTC.

This chain joins TRBV4-1 and TRBJ1-1; maybe TRBD1 (5 bases). Trimming took off 4 bases at V and 0 bases at J, with 12 bases between the two ends. This CDR3 contains 15 residues. Germline assignment: CDR1 MGHRA and CDR2 YSYEKL. CDR3 loop: CASSRGQGMNTEAFF. In DNA, the CDR3 is TGCGCCAGCAGCCGCGGTCAGGGAATGAACACTGAAGCTTTCTTT.

The gene calls are TRBV5-1 and TRBJ2-5; TRBD2 is a possible D gene (5 bases). The CDR3 sequence is 17 residues long. Germline V lookup: CDR1 SGHRS, CDR2 YFSETQ. The V end lost 3 bases, the J end lost 2 bases, and 20 bases lay between the germline ends. The DNA of the CDR3 is TGCGCCAGCAGCTACTCCTTACTAGGAGACCGACAAGAGACCCAGTACTTC. Its protein is CASSYSLLGDRQETQYF.

This chain uses TRBV20-1 with TRBJ2-7; 9 nucleotides align to TRBD1. This CDR3 spans 15 amino acids. Germline trimming cut 3 bases from V and 2 bases from J; bases unmatched to any gene: 8. Germline V gives CDR1 DFQATT, CDR2 SNEGSKA (reference sequence). DNA of the CDR3: TGCAGTGCTAGTTCGAGACAGGGGGAACCCTACGAGCAGTACTTC. The encoded protein is CSASSRQGEPYEQYF.